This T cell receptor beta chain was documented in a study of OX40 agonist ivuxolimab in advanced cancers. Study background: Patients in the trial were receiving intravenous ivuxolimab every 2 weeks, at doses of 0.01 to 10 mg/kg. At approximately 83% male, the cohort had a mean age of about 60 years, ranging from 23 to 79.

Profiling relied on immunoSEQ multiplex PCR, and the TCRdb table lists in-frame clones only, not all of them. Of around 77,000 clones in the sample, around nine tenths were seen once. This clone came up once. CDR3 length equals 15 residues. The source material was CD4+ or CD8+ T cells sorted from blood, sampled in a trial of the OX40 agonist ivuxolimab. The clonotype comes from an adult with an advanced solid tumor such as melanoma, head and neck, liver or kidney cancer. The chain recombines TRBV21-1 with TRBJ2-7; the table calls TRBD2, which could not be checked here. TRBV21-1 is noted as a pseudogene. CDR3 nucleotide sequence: TGTGCCAGCAGCGAGGGGACTAGCGGGAGAGACGAGCAGTACTTC. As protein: CASSEGTSGRDEQYF.